This entry describes one TCR beta chain. This clonotype was detected ten times or more. Its antigen is not yet known. No clone much larger than this one lies a single base away; base qualities are absent. The data were taken from a study of prognosis after radiotherapy for stage I lung cancer (dated by TCRdb to the early 2020s). About the study as a whole: Over 15 stage I NSCLC patients were enrolled in Nanjing, China, between early 2018 and January 2019. Peripheral blood TCR beta repertoires were profiled in stage I NSCLC patients before and after stereotactic body radiotherapy, and the repertoires were related to distant failure. Some 15 patients presented with newly diagnosed primary stage I lung tumors, and roughly 5 carried oligometastatic NSCLC following surgical resection of the primary tumor. All patients were considered medically inoperable, owing to comorbidities in roughly 11 and refusal of surgery in seven or eight. Concurrent therapy was not administered to any patient alongside SBRT. Tumor histology was squamous cell carcinoma in 6 to 8 patients and adenocarcinoma in some 12. Distant metastases were developed by four of the 19 patients after SBRT, at a median of roughly 7 months, whereas no significant progression was observed in the other 15 patients. The study sequenced some 38 blood samples from 19 patients, one before and one after SBRT per patient. SBRT was delivered in 3 to 5 fractions with a biologically effective dose of at least 100 Gy, and image-guided IMRT or VMAT was used for delivery. Ages in the cohort of about a dozen men and more than five women ranged from about 50 to 85 years, with a median of 74. Overall study results and their limits: None of the reported P values were adjusted for multiple comparisons. Post-SBRT Shannon entropy and its change from baseline were lower in patients who developed distant metastases; baseline Shannon entropy was not associated with metastases. The small cohort and short follow-up limited the study, so independent validation of the findings is needed. After SBRT, the count of unique TCR clones dropped from a median of roughly 10,000 beforehand to some 7,000 afterward (Wilcoxon paired P=0.011). No determination of tumor specificity was made for expanded TCR clones. TRBV and TRBJ usage frequencies reportedly differed by metastasis status, in two V genes at baseline and in eight or nine V and two J genes after SBRT.

The TCR beta CDR3 region was amplified from genomic DNA by two rounds of multiplex PCR. The first PCR round used primers specific to each TRBV and TRBJ gene, and the primer sequences were filed in Chinese patent CN105087789A. Universal primers were used in the second PCR round. The Roche High Pure PCR Template Preparation Kit was used to extract genomic DNA from the frozen PBMCs. The libraries underwent paired-end sequencing with 151 bp reads on an Illumina HiSeq 3000. On the study's bioinformatics: Raw reads lacking the multiplex PCR primer sequences were removed with CutAdapt. High-quality paired reads were merged into contigs with PEAR. TRB V, D and J gene segments were assigned to each contig with MiXCR by alignment to reference sequences. CDR3 sequences were clustered by base quality and sequence similarity to remove sequencing errors. Diversity was measured as Shannon entropy normalized by the natural log of productive TCR sequence number. Clonality was defined as one minus Shannon entropy divided by the natural log of the number of unique clonotypes. The Youden index of ROC curves was used to select progression-free survival cut-offs for repertoire metrics, and analyses were performed in R 3.5.3. TCRdb handled the public reads itself, with Q25 trimming in fastp and clone calling in MiXCR, and kept productive beta chains. Each entry merges the rows of one CDR3 protein and shows their most common DNA and genes. The V and J calls come from TCRdb's annotation, not from the publication. For this sample the table gives 31,000 or so distinct CDR3 sequences, of which around 48% were detected only once. The top ten clonotypes cover more than 15% of the sample.

The CDR3 covers 13 residues, taking in both the cysteine and the phenylalanine. The kept DNA is CDR3 alone, 39 bases in frame from the first base. V gives up 7 bases and J gives up 0 bases, and the segment between their germline ends measures 10 bases. The germline V gene gives CDR1 as SNHLY and CDR2 as FYNNEI. All patients had node-negative disease on CT and PET/CT, and none had a history of other malignancies or had previously received chemotherapy or radiotherapy. At each of the two time points, roughly 6.5 milliliters of peripheral venous blood were collected into EDTA tubes. PBMCs were isolated by Ficoll-Paque Plus density-gradient centrifugation. Samples were stored at -80°C immediately after collection until analysis.

The starting material was PBMCs, obtained before or after stereotactic body radiation therapy (not recorded which). The chain joins TRBV2 to TRBJ2-7; the D gene cannot be named for sure. This sequence was found in a donor at least 50 years old with non-small cell lung cancer. The CDR3 corresponds to CASIEVSSYEQYF. The DNA is as follows: TGTGCCAGCATTGAGGTGAGCTCCTACGAGCAGTACTTC.